The clone carrying this TCR beta chain is a singleton in its sample. This sample is drawn from a study of T cell responses to AZD1222 COVID-19 vaccine. TCRdb keeps only in-frame clones here, not all; method: immunoSEQ multiplex PCR. This table has 160,000 or so clones, less than 90% appearing once. The CDR3 runs 16 residues. Trimming took 3 bases from V and 5 from J; bases not matched to a gene: 9. CDR1 and CDR2 (germline): SQVTM, ANQGSEA. The sample in question was peripheral blood, obtained on day 0 of AZD1222 vaccination. The gene calls are TRBV29-1 and TRBJ2-7; TRBD2 matches 14 bases. The clonotype comes from an adult in good health. CDR3 region: CSVEGTSGSLRDEQYF. The CDR3 bases are TGCAGCGTTGAGGGGACTAGCGGGAGCCTCCGTGACGAGCAGTACTTC.